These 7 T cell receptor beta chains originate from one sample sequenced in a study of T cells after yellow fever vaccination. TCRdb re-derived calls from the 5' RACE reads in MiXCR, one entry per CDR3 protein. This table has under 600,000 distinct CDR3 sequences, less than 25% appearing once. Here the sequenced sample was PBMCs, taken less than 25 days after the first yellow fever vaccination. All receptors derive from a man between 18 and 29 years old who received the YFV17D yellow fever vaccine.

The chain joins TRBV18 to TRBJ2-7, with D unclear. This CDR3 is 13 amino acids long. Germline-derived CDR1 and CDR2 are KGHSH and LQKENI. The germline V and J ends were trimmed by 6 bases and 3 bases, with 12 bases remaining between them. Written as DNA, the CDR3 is TGTGCCAGCTCTCCGGAGTGGATCTACGAGCAGTACGTC. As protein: CASSPEWIYEQYV.

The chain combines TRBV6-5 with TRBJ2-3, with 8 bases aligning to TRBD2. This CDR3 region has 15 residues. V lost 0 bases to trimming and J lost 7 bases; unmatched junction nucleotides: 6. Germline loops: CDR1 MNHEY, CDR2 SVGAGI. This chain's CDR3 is CASSYSGRGDHTQYF. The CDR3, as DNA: TGTGCCAGCAGTTACTCAGGGCGGGGGGACCATACGCAGTATTTT.

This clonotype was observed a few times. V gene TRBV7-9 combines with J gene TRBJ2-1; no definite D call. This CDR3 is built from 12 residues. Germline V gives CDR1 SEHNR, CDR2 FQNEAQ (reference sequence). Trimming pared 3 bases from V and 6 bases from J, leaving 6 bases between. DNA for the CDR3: TGTGCCAGCAGCTTCCGGGTCAATGAGCAGTTCTTC. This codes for CASSFRVNEQFF.

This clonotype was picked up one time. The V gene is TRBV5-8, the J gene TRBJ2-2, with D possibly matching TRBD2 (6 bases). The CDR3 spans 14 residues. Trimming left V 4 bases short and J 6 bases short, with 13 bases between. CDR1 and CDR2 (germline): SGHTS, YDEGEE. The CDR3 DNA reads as TGTGCCAGCAGCGTTAATAGCGGTTCCGGGGAGCTGTTTTTT. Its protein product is CASSVNSGSGELFF.

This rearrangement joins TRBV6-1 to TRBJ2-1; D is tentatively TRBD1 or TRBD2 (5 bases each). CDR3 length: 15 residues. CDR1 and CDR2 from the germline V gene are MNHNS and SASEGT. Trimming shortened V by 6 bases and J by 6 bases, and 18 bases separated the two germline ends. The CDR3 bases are TGTGCCAGCAGCCGACGTTTCGGGGCGGGCAATGAGCAGTTCTTC. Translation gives CASSRRFGAGNEQFF.

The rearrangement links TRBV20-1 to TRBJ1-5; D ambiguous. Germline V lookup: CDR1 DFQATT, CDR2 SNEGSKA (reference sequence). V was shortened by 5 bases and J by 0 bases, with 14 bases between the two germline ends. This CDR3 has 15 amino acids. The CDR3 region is CSALPFSGSNQPQHF. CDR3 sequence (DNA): TGCAGTGCTTTACCCTTTTCTGGTAGCAATCAGCCCCAGCATTTT.

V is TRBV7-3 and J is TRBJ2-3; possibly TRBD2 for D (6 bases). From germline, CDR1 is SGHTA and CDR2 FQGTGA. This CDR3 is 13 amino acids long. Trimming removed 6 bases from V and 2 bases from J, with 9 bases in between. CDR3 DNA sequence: TGTGCCAGCAGTCCGGGGGTCACAGATACGCAGTATTTT. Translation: CASSPGVTDTQYF.